This is a list of T cell receptor beta chains from one sample in a study of blood T cells in healthy people across ages. Via MiXCR, TCRdb re-called the 5' RACE reads, giving one row per CDR3 protein. The sample lists fewer than 950,000 distinct CDR3 sequences, 35% to 40% occurring once. The sample was blood. The receptors stem from a man between 18 and 35 years old in good health. CDR3s leave out the opening cysteine and the closing phenylalanine or tryptophan.

J gene: TRBJ2-5; V gene: TRBV5-5; CDR3 protein: ASSRGDRYQETQY
J gene: TRBJ1-2; V gene: TRBV2; CDR3 protein: ASSISHSIDYGYT
J gene: TRBJ2-7; V gene: TRBV5-1; CDR3 protein: ASSPRQGYNEQY
J gene: TRBJ2-3; V gene: TRBV13; CDR3 protein: ASTAGLHTDTQY
J gene: TRBJ2-3; V gene: TRBV7-3; CDR3 protein: ASSITTRYSTDTQY
J gene: .; V gene: TRBV12-3/TRBV12-4; CDR3 protein: ASSLRGGSYNEQY
J gene: TRBJ1-1; V gene: TRBV7-9; CDR3 protein: ASSPLGTAEAF
J gene: TRBJ2-4; V gene: TRBV30; CDR3 protein: AKSDSADIQY
J gene: TRBJ2-5; V gene: TRBV27; CDR3 protein: ASSPNVQGYAGEQY
J gene: TRBJ1-1; V gene: TRBV5-1; CDR3 protein: ASSPRVAGEAF
J gene: TRBJ1-1; V gene: TRBV4-3; CDR3 protein: ASSRKQGVTEAF
J gene: TRBJ1-5; V gene: TRBV7-3; CDR3 protein: ASGGQTVSNQPQH
J gene: TRBJ1-4; V gene: TRBV2; CDR3 protein: ASSRDRNEKLF
J gene: TRBJ1-6; V gene: TRBV10-3; CDR3 protein: AISDPGQRNSPLH
J gene: TRBJ2-2; V gene: TRBV4-2; CDR3 protein: ASSQGGPGELF
J gene: TRBJ2-3; V gene: TRBV6-5; CDR3 protein: ASSYNRPASTDTQY
J gene: TRBJ2-1; V gene: TRBV3-1; CDR3 protein: ASSQQTSGGETQF
J gene: TRBJ2-3; V gene: TRBV6-2/TRBV6-3; CDR3 protein: ASSRQDTQY
J gene: TRBJ2-1; V gene: TRBV4-2; CDR3 protein: ASSQRRGSDSEQF
J gene: TRBJ2-7; V gene: TRBV7-2; CDR3 protein: ASSPGGVIYEQY
J gene: TRBJ1-2; V gene: TRBV29-1; CDR3 protein: SVVVRAGGRPGYT
J gene: TRBJ2-3; V gene: TRBV7-2; CDR3 protein: ASSQTSPTDTQY
J gene: TRBJ1-1; V gene: TRBV28; CDR3 protein: ASIQGPVLGPNTEAF
J gene: TRBJ2-3; V gene: TRBV2; CDR3 protein: AKKGLAGGPTDTQY
J gene: TRBJ2-5; V gene: TRBV24-1; CDR3 protein: VTSPGTVNIQETQY
J gene: TRBJ2-1; V gene: TRBV3-1; CDR3 protein: ASSPSLGQTYNEQF
J gene: TRBJ1-6; V gene: TRBV3-1; CDR3 protein: ASSLGQGANSPLH
J gene: TRBJ2-5; V gene: TRBV9; CDR3 protein: ASSVGLAGDETQY
J gene: TRBJ1-5; V gene: TRBV11-2; CDR3 protein: ASSSGGGGQPQH
J gene: TRBJ1-1; V gene: TRBV4-3; CDR3 protein: ASSQDQGPNTEAF
J gene: TRBJ1-5; V gene: TRBV29-1; CDR3 protein: SVEEDRYQPQH
J gene: TRBJ2-1; V gene: TRBV9; CDR3 protein: ASSVAWGSYNEQF